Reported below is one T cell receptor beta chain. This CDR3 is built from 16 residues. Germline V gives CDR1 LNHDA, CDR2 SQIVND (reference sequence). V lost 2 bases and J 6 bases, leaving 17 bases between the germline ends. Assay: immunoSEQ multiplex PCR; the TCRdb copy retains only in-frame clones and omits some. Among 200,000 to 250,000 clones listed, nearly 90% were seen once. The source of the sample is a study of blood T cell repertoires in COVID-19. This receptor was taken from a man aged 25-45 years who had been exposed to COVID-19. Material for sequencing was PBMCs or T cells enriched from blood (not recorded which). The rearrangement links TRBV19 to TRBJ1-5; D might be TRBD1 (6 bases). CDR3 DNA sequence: TGTGCCAGTAGTATAAGATTTGGACAGAACAGTCAGCCCCAGCATTTT. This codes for CASSIRFGQNSQPQHF.